The sequence of this T cell receptor beta chain was determined in a study of early T cells in non-severe SARS-CoV-2 infection. Background on the study: The study sequenced bulk RNA from unsorted whole blood, with chains unpaired. Study-level findings and limits: Lookups in VDJdb leaned toward anti-spike CD8 responses and missed private and CD4 specificities.

There are a few counts of this clonotype. Its antigen is as yet unknown. Individually, cDNA molecules had unique molecular identifiers attached to them. Using its own MiXCR run on the 5' RACE reads, TCRdb lists one record per CDR3 protein. The top ten clones hold around 4.8% of a sample with about 97,000 distinct CDR3 sequences, around 10% of them seen once. This CDR3 has 17 amino acids. The V and J genes are TRBV12-2 and TRBJ1-1; the table's D call of TRBD1 was not tested on the DNA. TRBV12-2 is listed as a pseudogene. The clonotype originates from an adult who was a healthcare worker with PCR-confirmed SARS-CoV-2 infection or an uninfected control (not recorded which). The specimen comprised whole blood, sampled at baseline. The CDR3: CASRLGRDRAQNTEAFF. CDR3 nucleotide sequence: TGTGCAAGTCGCTTAGGTAGGGACAGGGCTCAGAACACTGAAGCTTTCTTT.